A single sample is the source of the 18 T cell receptor beta chains below, sequenced in a study of shared clonotypes between healthy human individuals. Data came from immunoSEQ multiplex PCR; TCRdb stores just in-frame clones and leaves some out. The repertoire holds approximately 2.4 million clones, with around 95% as singletons. Material for sequencing was naive CD4+ T cells sorted from blood. Specified subset: CD45RA+ positively selected. The receptor set was obtained from a man between 18 and 29 years old in good health.

Of note for this clone: At the DNA level, this CDR3 is encoded by other sequences in the same sample as well. The rearrangement links TRBV20-1 to TRBJ2-5; D gene uncertain. V gave up 2 bases and J gave up 5 bases, with 6 bases separating them. This CDR3 spans 11 amino acids. Germline V gives CDR1 DFQATT, CDR2 SNEGSKA (reference sequence). In nucleotides, the CDR3 is TGCAGTGCTAGAATCACTGAGACCCAGTACTTC. It codes for CSARITETQYF.

V is TRBV7-3 and J is TRBJ1-1, with 7 bases identical to TRBD1. The CDR3 totals 15 residues. Germline V lookup: CDR1 SGHTA, CDR2 FQGTGA. V shed 5 bases, J shed 8 bases, and the junction held 14 bases outside the gene matches. The CDR3 DNA reads as TGTGCCAGCAGCCAACTGCCGGGACAGCTCGCCGAAGCTTTCTTT. Its translation is CASSQLPGQLAEAFF.

This chain connects TRBV5-1 to TRBJ1-2, with D possibly being TRBD1 (6 bases). Trimming took off 0 bases at V and 2 bases at J, with 11 bases between the two ends. CDR1 is SGHRS and CDR2 is YFSETQ in the germline V gene. CDR3 length equals 15 residues. CDR3 nucleotide sequence: TGCGCCAGCAGCTTGGGGGGAACAGGGAACTATGGCTACACCTTC. Protein: CASSLGGTGNYGYTF.

The V gene is TRBV19, the J gene TRBJ1-2, with 12 nucleotides matching TRBD1. V lost 1 base to trimming and J lost 13 bases; unmatched junction nucleotides: 10. CDR3 length equals 15 residues. Germline V gives CDR1 LNHDA, CDR2 SQIVND (reference sequence). DNA for the CDR3: TGTGCCAGTAGTATAGGTCTCGGGACAGGGGGCGCGTGCACCTTC. Encoded protein: CASSIGLGTGGACTF.

The genes are TRBV27 and TRBJ1-2; D not resolved. The CDR3 covers 14 residues. In germline, CDR1 is MNHEY, CDR2 SMNVEV (reference sequence). V lost 5 bases and J lost 8, with 18 bases in between. CDR3 nucleotide sequence: TGTGCCAGCAGTCCCTTCCGGGCTGCGGCCGGCTACACCTTC. Its translation is CASSPFRAAAGYTF.

The chain couples TRBV10-3 to TRBJ1-1; D unresolved. V lost 6 bases and J lost 1, with 6 bases in between. Germline CDR1 reads ENHRY; CDR2 reads SYGVKD. The CDR3 loop spans 12 amino acids. CDR3 DNA: TGTGCCATCAGCGTAACGAACACTGAAGCTTTCTTT. It translates to CAISVTNTEAFF.

About this clone: Other DNA sequences of this sample code for an identical CDR3. The V call is TRBV5-1, the J call TRBJ2-3; D not resolved. The CDR3 totals 13 residues. CDR1 and CDR2 (germline): SGHRS, YFSETQ. The V and J ends lost 1 base and 2 bases respectively, with 5 bases between them. The chain's CDR3 is CASSLSPTDTQYF. In nucleotides, the CDR3 is TGCGCCAGCAGCTTGTCCCCCACAGATACGCAGTATTTT.

This clone has only one observation. The V and J genes are TRBV7-9 and TRBJ2-5; D not resolved. Trimming pared 5 bases from V and 4 bases from J, leaving 11 bases between. Per germline, CDR1 SEHNR and CDR2 FQNEAQ (reference sequence). The CDR3 covers 13 residues. CDR3 region: CASSPSLGETQYF. The CDR3, as DNA: TGTGCCAGCAGCCCTTCCCTGGGAGAGACCCAGTACTTC.

The chain has TRBV18 and TRBJ2-7, with D tentatively TRBD1 or TRBD2 (7 bases each). The germline V gene has CDR1 KGHSH and CDR2 LQKENI. This CDR3 is built from 15 residues. The V end was cut by 3 bases, the J end by 3 bases, with 15 bases between. The chain's CDR3 is CASSPGGTVIYEQYF. In nucleotides, the CDR3 is TGTGCCAGCTCACCCGGGGGGACAGTAATCTACGAGCAGTACTTC. The complete variable domain, with remaining parts taken from reference TRBV18 and TRBJ2-7, reads NAGVMQNPRHLVRRRGQEARLRCSPMKGHSHVYWYRQLPEEGLKFMVYLQKENIIDESGMPKERFSAEFPKEGPSILRIQQVVRGDSAAYFCASSPGGTVIYEQYFGPGTRLTVT.

CDR3 in amino acids: CASSLRREGRGNEQFF. Here the CDR3 DNA reads TGTGCCAGCAGTTTAAGGCGGGAGGGCCGTGGGAATGAGCAGTTCTTC. The chain has TRBV28 and TRBJ2-1; 9 nucleotides align to TRBD2. The CDR3 runs to 16 residues. Per the germline V gene, CDR1 is MDHEN and CDR2 is SYDVKM. Trimming took 2 bases from V and 7 from J; bases not matched to a gene: 9.

The genes are TRBV4-1 and TRBJ2-7; 12 bases are a match to TRBD2. Trimming cost V 4 bases and J 2 bases; bases outside gene matches: 3. In germline, CDR1 is MGHRA, CDR2 YSYEKL. There are 15 residues in the CDR3. CDR3 nucleotides: TGCGCCAGCAGCCGGACTAGCGGGGTGACCTACGAGCAGTACTTC. It is translated as CASSRTSGVTYEQYF.

The chain uses TRBV19 and TRBJ2-7; D is possibly TRBD2 (6 bases). Germline V gene sequence: CDR1 LNHDA, CDR2 SQIVND (reference sequence). The CDR3 covers 16 residues. Trimming left V 3 bases short and J 3 bases short, with 18 bases between. The CDR3 nucleotides are TGTGCCAGTAGTATCTCCCATAGCGGAGGTCTCTACGAGCAGTACTTC. Translation gives CASSISHSGGLYEQYF.

The CDR3 DNA reads TGTGCCAGCTCACTGTTCGAGGGGCGGAACTCCGGGAACACAGATACGCAGTATTTT. Its protein product is CASSLFEGRNSGNTDTQYF. The V gene is TRBV18, the J gene TRBJ2-3; D tentatively reads TRBD1 or TRBD2 (5 bases each). Germline V gene sequence: CDR1 KGHSH, CDR2 LQKENI. V dropped 4 bases and J dropped 2 bases, with 25 bases sitting between them. There are 19 residues in the CDR3.

The V gene is TRBV2, the J gene TRBJ2-7; perhaps TRBD1 as D (6 bases). The CDR3 runs 13 residues. V shed 3 bases and J shed 2 bases, with 8 bases lying between them. From germline, CDR1 is SNHLY and CDR2 FYNNEI. The chain's CDR3 is CASSDQGPYEQYF. DNA of the CDR3: TGTGCCAGCAGTGACCAGGGGCCCTACGAGCAGTACTTC.

The V and J genes are TRBV2 and TRBJ1-4; D call uncertain. CDR3 length equals 13 residues. The V end was cut by 7 bases, the J end by 7 bases, with 13 bases between. Germline V gives CDR1 SNHLY, CDR2 FYNNEI. The CDR3 coding sequence is TGTGCCAGCACAAGGGTCTGGGGTGAAAAACTGTTTTTT. Its translation: CASTRVWGEKLFF.

Only one count was recorded for this clone. The V gene is TRBV10-2, the J gene TRBJ2-3; 7 nucleotides match TRBD1. The germline gives CDR1 WSHSY, CDR2 SAAADI. The V segment lost 6 bases and the J segment 1 base; nucleotides outside the gene matches: 10. This CDR3 has 16 amino acids. The CDR3 here is CASSGTTGTGTDTQYF. For the CDR3, the DNA is TGCGCCAGCAGCGGGACCACCGGGACAGGCACAGATACGCAGTATTTT.

The chain uses TRBV28 and TRBJ2-3; 7 nucleotides line up with TRBD2. The CDR3 runs 19 residues. The germline V gene has CDR1 MDHEN and CDR2 SYDVKM. Germline trimming cut 6 bases from V and 0 bases from J; bases unmatched to any gene: 18. CDR3 amino acids: CASSLGLTASGPSTDTQYF. CDR3 DNA sequence: TGTGCCAGCAGCCTAGGTTTGACGGCTAGCGGTCCTAGCACAGATACGCAGTATTTT.

The chain recombines TRBV6-5 with TRBJ2-7; tentatively, D is TRBD1 (7 bases). Germline-derived CDR1 and CDR2 are MNHEY and SVGAGI. V lost 6 bases and J lost 2, with 14 bases in between. The CDR3 is 14 residues long. CDR3 in DNA: TGTGCCAGCAGCATTTCAGGGGGGCCCTACGAGCAGTACTTC. Amino acids: CASSISGGPYEQYF.